The 9 T cell receptor beta chains given below trace back to one sample, sequenced in a study of regulatory T cells in long-lasting Graves disease (dated by TCRdb to the early 2020s). Libraries were constructed by multiplex PCR. The data were produced on an Illumina HiSeq 4000. CDR3 regions were amplified by Arm-PCR with iRepertoire HTBI primers to construct TCR beta libraries. TCRdb reanalyzed the raw reads on its own, using fastp at Q25 for trimming and MiXCR for clone calling, and kept in-frame beta chains. Under each unique CDR3 protein, matching rows form one entry showing the most common genes and DNA. A total of hundreds of thousands of distinct CDR3 sequences appear in this sample, about a sixth of them only once. The ten largest clones take up 22% of the sample. The label giving this sample's time point can be read as: newly diagnosed GD, antithyroid drugs for less than 3 months. For both TCR sequencing and RNA sequencing, RNA was extracted from PBMCs using TRIzol.

The sample here was peripheral blood mononuclear cells (PBMCs), taken at new diagnosis, from a patient treated with antithyroid drugs. Every receptor here comes from a female donor with Graves disease.

The chain employs TRBV5-8 and TRBJ2-6, with a weak D call TRBD2 (5 bases). Germline CDR1 reads SGHTS; CDR2 reads YDEGEE. V was pared by 1 base and J by 2 bases, with 7 bases between. The CDR3 length is 15 residues. The CDR3 coding sequence is TGTGCCAGCAGCTTGCTACTAGCTGGGGCCAACGTCCTGACTTTC. This sequence encodes CASSLLLAGANVLTF.

This clonotype was counted between two and nine times. This chain uses TRBV7-6 with TRBJ2-2, with D perhaps matching TRBD1 (5 bases). Germline CDR1 reads SGHVS; CDR2 reads FNYEAQ. This CDR3 is built from 15 residues. V lost 5 bases and J 6 bases, leaving 16 bases between the germline ends. CDR3 protein: CASSGMGPISGELFF. DNA for the CDR3: TGTGCCAGCAGCGGGATGGGGCCCATTTCCGGGGAGCTGTTTTTT.

This clonotype was detected ten times or more. The chain's CDR3 is CASSLNSRAREKLFF. The CDR3 DNA reads as TGTGCCAGCAGTTTAAATAGCAGGGCGAGGGAAAAACTGTTTTTT. The chain couples TRBV27 to TRBJ1-4; TRBD1 is a possible D gene (5 bases). V was pared by 2 bases and J by 8 bases, with 15 bases between. CDR1 and CDR2 from the germline V gene are MNHEY and SMNVEV (reference sequence). This CDR3 spans 15 amino acids.

The genes are TRBV4-2 and TRBJ1-5, with no clear D. The CDR3 contains 16 residues. Germline lookup yields CDR1 LGHNA and CDR2 YNFKEQ. V was trimmed by 0 bases and J by 1 base, leaving 10 bases between them. CDR3 sequence: CASSQDLAMSNQPQHF. In DNA, the CDR3 is TGTGCCAGCAGCCAAGACCTGGCGATGAGCAATCAGCCCCAGCATTTT.

This clonotype was observed at least ten times. The chain uses TRBV7-2 and TRBJ1-1; perhaps TRBD1 as D (6 bases). Germline V gene data show CDR1 as SGHTA and CDR2 as FQGNSA. This CDR3 region has 20 residues. V was cut by 1 base and J by 3 bases, with 27 bases left in between. The CDR3 coding sequence is TGTGCCAGCAGCTTAGTTAGGGTGAAGATACAGGGATCGGAGGACACTGAAGCTTTCTTT. It codes for CASSLVRVKIQGSEDTEAFF.

This clonotype was picked up many times. This CDR3 reads CAWNQGHEQYF. The DNA for the CDR3 is TGTGCCTGGAATCAAGGCCACGAGCAGTACTTC. The J gene is TRBJ2-7, the V gene TRBV30; no clear D gene. CDR3 length: 11 amino acids. Germline CDR1 GTSNPN, CDR2 SVGIG (reference sequence). Trimming cost V 4 bases and J 5 bases, with 9 bases left between them.

This clonotype was recorded at least ten times. The chain joins TRBV7-8 to TRBJ2-7; D might be TRBD1 (6 bases). V was trimmed by 4 bases and J by 6 bases, leaving 13 bases between them. The CDR3 runs 13 residues. Per the germline V gene, CDR1 is SGHVS and CDR2 is FQNEAQ. CDR3 loop: CASSSDRSREQYF. The CDR3 DNA reads as TGTGCCAGCAGCTCCGACAGGTCTCGCGAGCAGTACTTC.

This clonotype was detected many times. This chain joins TRBV5-1 and TRBJ2-5; D is possibly TRBD2 (6 bases). The germline gives CDR1 SGHRS, CDR2 YFSETQ. The CDR3 runs to 16 residues. The V gene lost 4 bases and the J gene lost 5 bases, with 21 bases spanning the gap. The CDR3 nucleotides read TGCGCCAGCAGCCTAGGGACTCACGACGGCGGTGAGACCCAGTACTTC. Translating gives CASSLGTHDGGETQYF.

At least ten counts were recorded for this clonotype. J is TRBJ2-1 and V is TRBV7-3; TRBD2 matches 11 bases. Germline loops: CDR1 SGHTA, CDR2 FQGTGA. Trimming removed 3 bases from V and 7 bases from J; junction bases left unmatched: 5. This CDR3 has 15 residues. The DNA of the CDR3 is TGTGCCAGCAGCTTTACTAGCGGGGGAGGGAATGAGCAGTTCTTC. It is translated as CASSFTSGGGNEQFF.